Listed below are T cell receptor beta chains from one sample, sequenced in a study of blood T cell repertoires in COVID-19. Measured with immunoSEQ multiplex PCR; TCRdb has only the in-frame clones, and not every one. The table records hundreds of thousands of clones, 85% to 90% of them present only once. Input material: peripheral blood. The receptors originated from a human donor in a cohort sampled during active COVID-19. The CDR3 runs from the conserved cysteine through the conserved F or W. The D gene is left open where the match is weak. Only part of the rows carry a size: once, few, many, or a class if the clone is expanded.

cdr3_nt: TGTGCCAGCAGCGTAGGGGCGGGAGGGGCCTACAATGAGCAGTTCTTC; cdr3_aa: CASSVGAGGAYNEQFF; j_call: TRBJ2-1; d_call: TRBD2; clone_size: few; v_call: TRBV9
cdr3_nt: TGTGCCAGCAGCCCGGGACTAGCGACAGCAGATACGCAGTATTTT; cdr3_aa: CASSPGLATADTQYF; j_call: TRBJ2-3; d_call: TRBD2; clone_size: NA; v_call: TRBV5-6
cdr3_nt: TGTGCCACTAAGGACAGGGTCAATCAGCCCCAGCATTTT; cdr3_aa: CATKDRVNQPQHF; j_call: TRBJ1-5; d_call: TRBD1; clone_size: NA; v_call: TRBV19
cdr3_nt: TGTGCCAGCCGAGGACTAGTAGCTAGCACAGATACGCAGTATTTT; cdr3_aa: CASRGLVASTDTQYF; j_call: TRBJ2-3; d_call: TRBD2; clone_size: NA; v_call: TRBV6-5
cdr3_nt: TGTGCCAGCAGCCAGGAATTAGACATAGAGATTAACAATGAGCAGTTCTTC; cdr3_aa: CASSQELDIEINNEQFF; j_call: TRBJ2-1; d_call: NA; clone_size: NA; v_call: TRBV14
cdr3_nt: TGTGCCAGCAGCCCGGATGCCGGGACTAGCGGGTACGGGGAGCTGTTTTTT; cdr3_aa: CASSPDAGTSGYGELFF; j_call: TRBJ2-2; d_call: TRBD2; clone_size: NA; v_call: TRBV5-4
cdr3_nt: TGTGCCAGCAGTACGAACGGGGGACCCTCCCCCTACGAGCAGTACTTC; cdr3_aa: CASSTNGGPSPYEQYF; j_call: TRBJ2-7; d_call: NA; clone_size: NA; v_call: TRBV7-9
cdr3_nt: TGTGCCAGCAGGAAGACACTTTACACTGAAGCTTTCTTT; cdr3_aa: CASRKTLYTEAFF; j_call: TRBJ1-1; d_call: NA; clone_size: NA; v_call: TRBV6-5
cdr3_nt: TGTGCCAGCAGTGATGACAGAATAAACACTGAAGCTTTCTTT; cdr3_aa: CASSDDRINTEAFF; j_call: TRBJ1-1; d_call: NA; clone_size: NA; v_call: TRBV6-1
cdr3_nt: TGCGCCAGCAGCTATCGAGAGGACACTGAAGCTTTCTTT; cdr3_aa: CASSYREDTEAFF; j_call: TRBJ1-1; d_call: NA; clone_size: NA; v_call: TRBV4-1
cdr3_nt: TGTGCCAGCAGCTTTGGACAGGGTAATGAAAAACTGTTTTTT; cdr3_aa: CASSFGQGNEKLFF; j_call: TRBJ1-4; d_call: TRBD1; clone_size: NA; v_call: TRBV7-9
cdr3_nt: TGTGCCAGCTCACCACCCCTAGTGGGGAGGAACACCGGGGAGCTGTTTTTT; cdr3_aa: CASSPPLVGRNTGELFF; j_call: TRBJ2-2; d_call: NA; clone_size: NA; v_call: TRBV18
cdr3_nt: TGTGCCAGTAGTCCCGGGACAGCTCGCCAGACCCAGTACTTC; cdr3_aa: CASSPGTARQTQYF; j_call: TRBJ2-5; d_call: TRBD1; clone_size: NA; v_call: TRBV19
cdr3_nt: TGCGCCAGCAGCCCCCAGCCAGCGACTAATGAAAAACTGTTTTTT; cdr3_aa: CASSPQPATNEKLFF; j_call: TRBJ1-4; d_call: NA; clone_size: NA; v_call: TRBV5-1
cdr3_nt: TGTGCCAGCAGCGGAACGTCGGCAGGGATTCAAGAGACCCAGTACTTC; cdr3_aa: CASSGTSAGIQETQYF; j_call: TRBJ2-5; d_call: NA; clone_size: few; v_call: TRBV9
cdr3_nt: TGTGCCAGCCAGTTCGGGGGGGGGAGCACAGATACGCAGTATTTT; cdr3_aa: CASQFGGGSTDTQYF; j_call: TRBJ2-3; d_call: TRBD2; clone_size: NA; v_call: TRBV5-4
cdr3_nt: TGTGCCAGCAGTTTCAGTTTACAGGCCAACACTGAAGCTTTCTTT; cdr3_aa: CASSFSLQANTEAFF; j_call: TRBJ1-1; d_call: NA; clone_size: NA; v_call: TRBV6-2/TRBV6-3
cdr3_nt: TGTGCCAGCAGCCTCCGTAGCGGGAGGAAGGCAGAGACCCAGTACTTC; cdr3_aa: CASSLRSGRKAETQYF; j_call: TRBJ2-5; d_call: TRBD2; clone_size: NA; v_call: TRBV3-1/TRBV3-2
cdr3_nt: TGTGCCAGCCCCTCTTACCGGGACAGCTACGAGCAGTACTTC; cdr3_aa: CASPSYRDSYEQYF; j_call: TRBJ2-7; d_call: TRBD1; clone_size: once; v_call: TRBV27
cdr3_nt: TGTGCCAGCAGCCAAGCCAGTTCCGAGCAGTACTTC; cdr3_aa: CASSQASSEQYF; j_call: TRBJ2-7; d_call: NA; clone_size: once; v_call: TRBV3-1/TRBV3-2
cdr3_nt: TGTGCCAGCATGACTGCAGATACGCAGTATTTT; cdr3_aa: CASMTADTQYF; j_call: TRBJ2-3; d_call: NA; clone_size: NA; v_call: TRBV7-9
cdr3_nt: TGTGCCAGCAGTCCGATGGGGCTCCCTAATGAAAAACTGTTTTTT; cdr3_aa: CASSPMGLPNEKLFF; j_call: TRBJ1-4; d_call: NA; clone_size: NA; v_call: TRBV2
cdr3_nt: TGTGCCTGGAACAGGGACTCCTACGAGCAGTACTTC; cdr3_aa: CAWNRDSYEQYF; j_call: TRBJ2-7; d_call: NA; clone_size: NA; v_call: TRBV30
cdr3_nt: TGCGCCAGCAGCTTGGACCCTTCGAGTGGAGAGACCCAGTACTTC; cdr3_aa: CASSLDPSSGETQYF; j_call: TRBJ2-5; d_call: NA; clone_size: NA; v_call: TRBV5-1
cdr3_nt: TGTGCCAGCAGCTCGCCTCTAGCGCCTAAGGGAAAAGATACGCAGTATTTT; cdr3_aa: CASSSPLAPKGKDTQYF; j_call: TRBJ2-3; d_call: NA; clone_size: NA; v_call: TRBV7-2
cdr3_nt: TGTGCCAGCAGCTCAGTGGGGCTTGAGCAGTTCTTC; cdr3_aa: CASSSVGLEQFF; j_call: TRBJ2-1; d_call: NA; clone_size: NA; v_call: TRBV7-9
cdr3_nt: TGTGCCAGCAGCCACTCTGCAGAGGGATCCTACGAGCAGTACTTC; cdr3_aa: CASSHSAEGSYEQYF; j_call: TRBJ2-7; d_call: NA; clone_size: NA; v_call: TRBV3-1/TRBV3-2